The T cell receptor beta chain under discussion was sequenced for a study of cytomegalovirus exposure and HLA in healthy donors. Per the germline V gene, CDR1 is MDHEN and CDR2 is SYDVKM. Trimming pared 6 bases from V and 2 bases from J, leaving 13 bases between. The CDR3 spans 14 residues. The PCR used 60 Vbeta and 13 Jbeta primers. Clones were read by immunoSEQ multiplex PCR, and TCRdb kept only the in-frame ones, dropping some. The data hold about 40,000 clones, with about 80% observed a single time. Sequenced sample: PBMCs. The receptor was derived from a young woman in good health and CMV-seropositive. The chain couples TRBV28 to TRBJ1-2, with D perhaps TRBD1 (6 bases). The CDR3 DNA sequence: TGTGCCAGCAGCCTTCCACAGGGCAACTATGGCTACACCTTC. Translating gives CASSLPQGNYGYTF.